This section outlines one T cell receptor beta chain sequence together with its context. The CDR3 sequence is 14 residues long. Trimming removed 6 bases at V and 4 bases at J, with 16 bases between. Germline V CDR1 and CDR2: DFQATT, SNEGSKA (reference sequence). This record comes from a study of early T cells in non-severe SARS-CoV-2 infection. Study context: The sequenced material was bulk RNA from unsorted whole blood, and its chains were unpaired.

Researchers attached unique molecular identifiers to individual cDNA molecules. TCRdb used MiXCR to reprocess the 5' RACE reads, holding one entry per CDR3 protein. Of 69,000 or so distinct CDR3 sequences listed, approximately 13% are singletons. This receptor was taken from an adult who was a healthcare worker with PCR-confirmed SARS-CoV-2 infection or an uninfected control (not recorded which). Sequenced sample: whole blood. The rearrangement joins TRBV20-1 to TRBJ2-1, with TRBD2 as a possible D gene (6 bases). The CDR3 loop reads CSARDPALYNEQFF. DNA for the CDR3: TGCAGTGCGCGGGACCCCGCCCTTTACAATGAGCAGTTCTTC.